This passage covers 26 T cell receptor beta chains from one sample sequenced in a study of shared clonotypes between healthy human individuals. Measured with immunoSEQ multiplex PCR; TCRdb has only the in-frame clones, and not every one. The sample shows millions of clones, approximately 92% of them seen only once. Material: naive CD4+ T cells sorted from blood. Subset defined: CD45RA+ positively selected. The receptors originated from a man younger than 30 in good health.

As concerns this clone: The identical CDR3 is also encoded by other nucleotide sequences in the sample. This chain connects TRBV9 to TRBJ1-2; 7 nucleotides line up with TRBD1. The length of the CDR3 is 14 residues. The V segment lost 3 bases and the J segment 2 bases; nucleotides outside the gene matches: 4. Germline V lookup: CDR1 SGDLS, CDR2 YYNGEE. CDR3 DNA: TGTGCCAGCAGCGGCCCGACAGGGAACTATGGCTACACCTTC. It translates to CASSGPTGNYGYTF. The variable domain in full, completed from reference TRBV9 and TRBJ1-2, reads DSGVTQTPKHLITATGQRVTLRCSPRSGDLSVYWYQQSLDQGLQFLIQYYNGEERAKGNILERFSAQQFPDLHSELNLSSLELGDSALYFCASSGPTGNYGYTFGSGTRLTVV.

The genes are TRBV5-1 and TRBJ1-2; D gene ambiguous. This CDR3 region has 14 residues. Germline values: CDR1 SGHRS, CDR2 YFSETQ. With 2 bases removed from V and 4 bases from J, the gap between germline ends came to 12 bases. CDR3 DNA sequence: TGCGCCAGCAGCTTAACTCGGGCGTCCTATGGCTACACCTTC. It codes for CASSLTRASYGYTF.

The chain carries TRBV19 and TRBJ2-3; 7 bases fit TRBD2. Germline V gene data show CDR1 as LNHDA and CDR2 as SQIVND (reference sequence). J gave up 2 bases and V 8 bases, and 1 base lay outside the gene matches. This CDR3 region has 12 residues. In DNA, the CDR3 is TGTGCCAGTGGGACTAACACAGATACGCAGTATTTT. Translation gives CASGTNTDTQYF. The full variable domain, its missing parts supplied by reference TRBV19 and TRBJ2-3, is DGGITQSPKYLFRKEGQNVTLSCEQNLNHDAMYWYRQDPGQGLRLIYYSQIVNDFQKGDIAEGYSVSREKKESFPLTVTSAQKNPTAFYLCASGTNTDTQYFGPGTRLTVL.

DNA for the CDR3: TGTGCCAGCAGTGAACAGCCGACGGATACCTACGAGCAGTACTTC. Its protein product is CASSEQPTDTYEQYF. The chain uses TRBV6-1 and TRBJ2-7; no clear D gene. Germline CDR1 is MNHNS and CDR2 is SASEGT. Trimming cost V 2 bases and J 2 bases, with 13 bases left between them. This CDR3 region has 15 residues.

This clone occurred once. Other nucleotide sequences in the sample specify the same CDR3. The genes are TRBV9 and TRBJ2-2, with a weak D call TRBD2 (6 bases). The germline V gene has CDR1 SGDLS and CDR2 YYNGEE. This CDR3 is built from 15 residues. Trimming removed 2 bases at V and 0 bases at J, with 8 bases between. This CDR3 is CASSVGGANTGELFF. CDR3 bases: TGTGCCAGCAGCGTGGGCGGGGCGAACACCGGGGAGCTGTTTTTT.

V and J are TRBV30 and TRBJ2-5, with a tentative D call TRBD2 (5 bases). V lost 6 bases and J lost 5, with 13 bases in between. This CDR3 is built from 12 residues. Germline V gives CDR1 GTSNPN, CDR2 SVGIG (reference sequence). CDR3 coding DNA: TGTGCCTGTGGAGGTTTGGGCGAGACCCAGTACTTC. It specifies CACGGLGETQYF.

The chain uses TRBV19 and TRBJ2-2; D is unclear. Germline CDR1 reads LNHDA; CDR2 reads SQIVND (reference sequence). V lost 2 bases, J lost 1 base, and 5 bases lay in between. The CDR3 contains 14 residues. CDR3 in DNA: TGTGCCAGTAGTATAAAACAGAACACCGGGGAGCTGTTTTTT. Protein product: CASSIKQNTGELFF. Based on the CDR3 plus reference TRBV19 and TRBJ2-2, the full variable domain is DGGITQSPKYLFRKEGQNVTLSCEQNLNHDAMYWYRQDPGQGLRLIYYSQIVNDFQKGDIAEGYSVSREKKESFPLTVTSAQKNPTAFYLCASSIKQNTGELFFGEGSRLTVL.

The V gene is TRBV5-1, the J gene TRBJ2-1; 8 nucleotides line up with TRBD2. The CDR3 spans 19 residues. The germline V gene has CDR1 SGHRS and CDR2 YFSETQ. V was clipped by 4 bases and J by 7 bases; unmatched bases: 22. The CDR3 protein is CASSRRTSTLGGGRNEQFF. CDR3 in DNA: TGCGCCAGCAGCCGCCGGACTAGCACCTTGGGAGGGGGAAGAAATGAGCAGTTCTTC.

The chain has TRBV10-3 and TRBJ1-3; D is possibly TRBD1 (5 bases). The germline CDR1 and CDR2 sequences are ENHRY and SYGVKD. Trimming removed 2 bases at V and 4 bases at J, with 12 bases between. This CDR3 region has 15 residues. CDR3 region: CAISEPRGRGNTIYF. The CDR3 DNA is TGTGCCATCAGTGAGCCCCGGGGCCGAGGAAACACCATATATTTT.

This chain connects TRBV2 to TRBJ2-5, with D possibly being TRBD1 or TRBD2 (6 bases each). Germline CDR1 reads SNHLY; CDR2 reads FYNNEI. The V and J ends lost 3 bases and 4 bases respectively, with 9 bases between them. The CDR3 covers 13 residues. The CDR3: CASSDWGAETQYF. Here the CDR3 DNA reads TGTGCCAGCAGTGACTGGGGGGCAGAGACCCAGTACTTC.

In regard to this clone: The sample holds other DNA sequences that translate to the same CDR3. The chain couples TRBV28 to TRBJ1-2; D gene ambiguous. Germline CDR1 and CDR2: MDHEN and SYDVKM. The CDR3 spans 14 residues. Trimming stripped 6 bases from V and 5 bases from J, with 16 bases between. The CDR3 region has the DNA TGTGCCAGCAGCCCTCGAGGTGGAGTTTATGGCTACACCTTC. The encoded protein is CASSPRGGVYGYTF.

This clone was found a few times. V gene TRBV9 combines with J gene TRBJ1-1, with D tentatively TRBD1 (5 bases). Germline values: CDR1 SGDLS, CDR2 YYNGEE. CDR3 length equals 14 residues. V was shortened by 1 base and J by 5 bases, with 12 bases between the two germline ends. The CDR3 here is CASSVRGGTTEAFF. Written as DNA, the CDR3 is TGTGCCAGCAGCGTACGGGGCGGTACGACTGAAGCTTTCTTT.

The chain has TRBV6-4 and TRBJ1-2, with TRBD1 as a possible D gene (5 bases). This CDR3 contains 15 residues. Germline CDR1 and CDR2: MRHNA and SNTAGT. The V end was cut by 4 bases, the J end by 8 bases, with 20 bases between. The CDR3 sequence: CASSGGWVAVCGYTF. The CDR3 DNA reads as TGTGCCAGCAGTGGGGGGTGGGTGGCAGTGTGCGGCTACACCTTC.

The chain employs TRBV10-3 and TRBJ2-7, with TRBD1 identical over 8 bases. The CDR3 covers 14 residues. J gave up 4 bases and V 10 bases, and 12 bases lay outside the gene matches. Germline lookup yields CDR1 ENHRY and CDR2 SYGVKD. CDR3 in amino acids: CASGGGRGLYEQYF. For the CDR3, the DNA is TGTGCCAGTGGGGGTGGCAGGGGGCTTTACGAGCAGTACTTC.

The chain carries TRBV23-1 and TRBJ2-7, with D unresolved. TRBV23-1 qualifies as an ORF whose function is uncertain. There are 9 residues in the CDR3. V was cut by 4 bases and J by 9 bases, with 4 bases left in between. For the CDR3, the DNA is TGCGCCAGCAGTCGACGGCAGTACTTC. Encoded protein: CASSRRQYF.

V is TRBV30 and J is TRBJ1-1; no clear D gene. Germline CDR1 is GTSNPN and CDR2 is SVGIG (reference sequence). Trimming left V 3 bases short and J 7 bases short, with 12 bases between. There are 12 residues in the CDR3. The CDR3 sequence is CAWSTDLGEAFF. The CDR3 region has the DNA TGTGCCTGGAGCACAGATCTAGGTGAAGCTTTCTTT.

The chain links TRBV7-9 to TRBJ2-1, with D perhaps matching TRBD2 (7 bases). Trimming took off 1 base at V and 0 bases at J, with 13 bases between the two ends. The CDR3 contains 17 residues. Germline-derived CDR1 and CDR2 are SEHNR and FQNEAQ (reference sequence). The CDR3 here is CASSLEGGVSSYNEQFF. In DNA form, the CDR3 reads TGTGCCAGCAGCTTAGAAGGGGGGGTTAGCTCCTACAATGAGCAGTTCTTC.

Comment on this clone: The same CDR3 is also encoded by other DNA sequences in this sample. V is TRBV29-1 and J is TRBJ2-7; TRBD2 matches 7 bases. CDR1 and CDR2 from the germline V gene are SQVTM and ANQGSEA. With 1 base clipped from V and 4 bases from J, the junction kept 1 base outside the gene matches. The CDR3 length is 12 residues. CDR3 in DNA: TGCAGCGTTGAAGCCGGGGGGTACGAGCAGTACTTC. This sequence encodes CSVEAGGYEQYF.

V usage is TRBV29-1 and J usage is TRBJ2-5; D not certain. The CDR3 loop spans 12 amino acids. CDR1 is SQVTM, CDR2 ANQGSEA, per germline. Trimming removed 4 bases at V and 5 bases at J, with 11 bases between. CDR3 region: CSVGRPPETQYF. DNA for the CDR3: TGCAGCGTTGGCCGACCCCCGGAGACCCAGTACTTC.

The chain combines TRBV6-5 with TRBJ1-2; possibly TRBD1 for D (6 bases). CDR1 is MNHEY and CDR2 is SVGAGI in the germline V gene. This CDR3 has 12 residues. The V end was cut by 7 bases, the J end by 8 bases, with 14 bases between. The DNA of the CDR3 is TGTGCCAGCAACACCCCGGGGGCAGGCTACACCTTC. Protein: CASNTPGAGYTF.

The rearrangement joins TRBV19 to TRBJ1-2; no definite D call. This CDR3 is built from 12 residues. The germline V gene has CDR1 LNHDA and CDR2 SQIVND (reference sequence). Trimming left V 1 base short and J 8 bases short, with 8 bases between. The CDR3 DNA follows: TGTGCCAGTAGTATAGCCGGGGTCGGCTACACCTTC. Translating gives CASSIAGVGYTF.

V and J are TRBV28 and TRBJ2-7; D remains unclear. V gave up 7 bases and J gave up 2 bases, with 9 bases separating them. Germline lookup yields CDR1 MDHEN and CDR2 SYDVKM. The CDR3 covers 12 residues. The CDR3 region is CASTKGTYEQYF. The CDR3 DNA reads TGTGCCAGCACAAAGGGAACCTACGAGCAGTACTTC.

The genes are TRBV5-1 and TRBJ2-6; D is unresolved. This CDR3 has 15 residues. The V gene lost 0 bases and the J gene lost 0 bases, with 4 bases spanning the gap. Germline assignment: CDR1 SGHRS and CDR2 YFSETQ. CDR3 in amino acids: CASSLDFSGANVLTF. CDR3 DNA sequence: TGCGCCAGCAGCTTGGATTTCTCTGGGGCCAACGTCCTGACTTTC.

The chain joins TRBV13 to TRBJ2-2, with 9 bases lining up with TRBD2. The CDR3 sequence is 18 residues long. Germline V gene data show CDR1 as PRHDT and CDR2 as FYEKMQ (reference sequence). Trimming took 1 base from V and 1 from J; bases not matched to a gene: 7. CDR3 bases: TGTGCCAGCAGCTTAGCCCACCGTAGCGGGGGGAACACCGGGGAGCTGTTTTTT. Its protein product is CASSLAHRSGGNTGELFF.

The J gene is TRBJ1-1, the V gene TRBV7-3; 10 bases match TRBD1. Germline V gene data show CDR1 as SGHTA and CDR2 as FQGTGA. V lost 6 bases to trimming and J lost 8 bases; unmatched junction nucleotides: 6. This CDR3 is built from 13 residues. This chain's CDR3 is CASRQQTGGEAFF. The DNA for the CDR3 is TGTGCCAGCAGACAACAGACAGGGGGCGAAGCTTTCTTT.

As to this clone: The sample holds other DNA sequences that translate to the same CDR3. The chain recombines TRBV5-1 with TRBJ2-5; tentative D call: TRBD2 (5 bases). V was clipped by 2 bases and J by 3 bases, with 8 bases between them. In germline, CDR1 is SGHRS, CDR2 YFSETQ. The CDR3 is made up of 13 amino acids. CDR3 DNA: TGCGCCAGCAGCTTATGGGGAGAAGAGACCCAGTACTTC. This sequence encodes CASSLWGEETQYF.